The 28 T cell receptor beta chains in this list originate from one sample, sequenced in a study of control samples from healthy donors and cancer patients. TCRdb's copy holds only in-frame clones and misses some; the assay was immunoSEQ multiplex PCR. The table has about 130,000 clones, approximately 90% seen once. What was sequenced was blood. Receptor source: a man between 18 and 29 years old in good health.

This clone was observed once. This chain joins TRBV2 and TRBJ2-7; tentatively, D is TRBD1 (5 bases). Per the germline V gene, CDR1 is SNHLY and CDR2 is FYNNEI. V was shortened by 2 bases and J by 3 bases, with 5 bases between the two germline ends. The CDR3 consists of 12 residues. Here the CDR3 DNA reads TGTGCCAGCAGTGAAAGGGGCTACGAGCAGTACTTC. Protein sequence: CASSERGYEQYF.

The chain carries TRBV28 and TRBJ2-3, with no clear D. The CDR3 has 16 amino acids. Germline V CDR1 and CDR2: MDHEN, SYDVKM. Between the trimmed V and J ends, which lost 3 bases and 1 base, there was a span of 14 bases. The CDR3 DNA reads as TGTGCCAGCAGTTTCCCAATTGTGTCCGGCACAGATACGCAGTATTTT. Translating it yields CASSFPIVSGTDTQYF.

For the CDR3, the DNA is TGTGCCAGCAGCCAAGTAACGGGGGTGGCCAATGAGCAGTTCTTC. Amino acids: CASSQVTGVANEQFF. The V gene is TRBV3-1 (or the pseudogene TRBV3-2), the J gene TRBJ2-1, with a tentative D call TRBD2 (6 bases). The germline V gene has CDR1 LGHDT and CDR2 YNNKEL (reference sequence). The CDR3 sequence is 15 residues long. Trimming cost V 1 base and J 6 bases, with 13 bases left between them.

The chain links TRBV7-3 to TRBJ2-3, with 13 bases fitting TRBD2. Trimming took 8 bases from V and 2 from J; bases not matched to a gene: 4. Germline loops: CDR1 SGHTA, CDR2 FQGTGA. The CDR3 has 15 amino acids. As DNA, the CDR3 is TGTGCCAGCGCAACTAGCGGGGGGGACACAGATACGCAGTATTTT. As protein: CASATSGGDTDTQYF.

The J gene is TRBJ1-4, the V gene TRBV5-1; no definite D call. Trimming stripped 4 bases from V and 0 bases from J, with 10 bases between. Germline lookup yields CDR1 SGHRS and CDR2 YFSETQ. The CDR3 length is 15 residues. The CDR3 protein is CASSTNRATNEKLFF. For the CDR3, the DNA is TGCGCCAGCAGCACTAACCGGGCAACTAATGAAAAACTGTTTTTT. The whole variable domain, filled in from reference TRBV5-1 and TRBJ1-4, reads KAGVTQTPRYLIKTRGQQVTLSCSPISGHRSVSWYQQTPGQGLQFLFEYFSETQRNKGNFPGRFSGRQFSNSRSEMNVSTLELGDSALYLCASSTNRATNEKLFFGSGTQLSVL.

In this sample, this clone turned up once. The chain is built from TRBV19 and TRBJ1-5; D is perhaps TRBD1 (6 bases). V lost 6 bases, J lost 2 bases, and 14 bases lay in between. The CDR3 loop spans 15 amino acids. In germline, CDR1 is LNHDA, CDR2 SQIVND (reference sequence). CDR3 nucleotide sequence: TGTGCCAGTAGCCTCCGGGACATAGGCAATCAGCCCCAGCATTTT. Translation gives CASSLRDIGNQPQHF.

The rearrangement uses TRBV15 and TRBJ1-1; D might be TRBD1 (6 bases). The CDR3 consists of 14 residues. V lost 6 bases and J lost 5, with 16 bases in between. Per the germline V gene, CDR1 is LNHNV and CDR2 is YYDKDF (reference sequence). CDR3 nucleotides: TGTGCCACCAGTATAGGGGGGCGAGGTACTGAAGCTTTCTTT. Protein product: CATSIGGRGTEAFF. Together with reference TRBV15 and TRBJ1-1, the CDR3 gives the full variable domain: DAMVIQNPRYQVTQFGKPVTLSCSQTLNHNVMYWYQQKSSQAPKLLFHYYDKDFNNEADTPDNFQSRRPNTSFCFLDIRSPGLGDTAMYLCATSIGGRGTEAFFGQGTRLTVV.

The J gene is TRBJ1-5, the V gene TRBV24-1; TRBD1 aligns across 9 bases. CDR3 length: 16 residues. The V segment lost 3 bases and the J segment 6 bases; nucleotides outside the gene matches: 8. From germline, CDR1 is KGHDR and CDR2 SFDVKD. CDR3 amino acids: CATSDPDGTGSQPQHF. The CDR3 DNA reads as TGTGCCACCAGTGATCCAGACGGGACAGGGAGTCAGCCCCAGCATTTT.

In nucleotides, the CDR3 is TGTGCCAGCACTACCACAGGGGGTCTTTACACCTTC. Translated, it gives CASTTTGGLYTF. The genes are TRBV6-5 and TRBJ1-2, with 8 bases aligning to TRBD1. CDR1 is MNHEY and CDR2 is SVGAGI in the germline V gene. The CDR3 runs 12 residues. The V segment lost 7 bases and the J segment 11 bases; nucleotides outside the gene matches: 9.

The chain employs TRBV29-1 and TRBJ2-1; TRBD2 matches 12 bases. V shed 1 base, J shed 9 bases, and the junction held 4 bases outside the gene matches. CDR1 is SQVTM, CDR2 ANQGSEA, per germline. The CDR3 extends over 14 amino acids. CDR3 in amino acids: CSVEGTSGKVEQFF. In DNA, the CDR3 is TGCAGCGTTGAAGGGACTAGCGGGAAGGTTGAGCAGTTCTTC.

CDR3 bases: TGTGCCAGCAGCGTAGAAGGGCGGAAAGCCGGGACCCCCGAGGGCACTGAAGCTTTCTTT. This codes for CASSVEGRKAGTPEGTEAFF. V gene TRBV9 combines with J gene TRBJ1-1, with D possibly TRBD1 on 5 matching bases. Per germline, CDR1 SGDLS and CDR2 YYNGEE. The CDR3 sequence is 20 residues long. V shed 0 bases and J shed 4 bases, with 28 bases lying between them. The complete variable domain, with remaining parts taken from reference TRBV9 and TRBJ1-1, reads DSGVTQTPKHLITATGQRVTLRCSPRSGDLSVYWYQQSLDQGLQFLIQYYNGEERAKGNILERFSAQQFPDLHSELNLSSLELGDSALYFCASSVEGRKAGTPEGTEAFFGQGTRLTVV.

The rearrangement uses TRBV5-1 and TRBJ2-3; TRBD2 is a possible D gene (6 bases). This CDR3 region has 17 residues. Germline V lookup: CDR1 SGHRS, CDR2 YFSETQ. The V and J ends lost 3 bases and 1 base respectively, with 18 bases between them. DNA for the CDR3: TGCGCCAGCAGCTCCGGGACTCCAAACTTGGGCACAGATACGCAGTATTTT. Translation: CASSSGTPNLGTDTQYF.

V and J are TRBV19 and TRBJ1-1; D not resolved. Between the trimmed V and J ends, which lost 9 bases and 1 base, there was a span of 15 bases. CDR3 length: 14 amino acids. CDR1 and CDR2 (germline): LNHDA, SQIVND (reference sequence). CDR3 amino acids: CASHGPYPNTEAFF. The CDR3 DNA is TGTGCCAGCCATGGACCCTACCCGAACACTGAAGCTTTCTTT.

V gene TRBV28 combines with J gene TRBJ1-1; no clear D gene. Germline V gene sequence: CDR1 MDHEN, CDR2 SYDVKM. The CDR3 is 14 amino acids. Trimming shortened V by 6 bases and J by 1 base, and 12 bases separated the two germline ends. CDR3 in DNA: TGTGCCAGCAGCATTTCCTCTAGGAACACTGAAGCTTTCTTT. This gives the protein CASSISSRNTEAFF.

The V call is TRBV4-3, the J call TRBJ2-1, with TRBD2 matching over 7 bases. Germline assignment: CDR1 LGHNA and CDR2 YSLEER. The CDR3 is 13 residues long. After removal of 2 bases from V and 10 bases from J, the junction contained 5 bases not matched to a gene. The CDR3 DNA reads as TGCGCCAGCAGCCAACCCAGCGGGGAGGAGCAGTTCTTC. It is translated as CASSQPSGEEQFF.

The V gene is TRBV28, the J gene TRBJ2-2; D possibly corresponds to TRBD2 (6 bases). The CDR3 is made up of 16 amino acids. CDR1 is MDHEN, CDR2 SYDVKM, per germline. The V and J ends lost 3 bases and 3 bases respectively, with 14 bases between them. The CDR3 protein is CASSFGRQRDTGELFF. Written as DNA, the CDR3 is TGTGCCAGCAGTTTCGGTAGGCAGCGGGACACCGGGGAGCTGTTTTTT.

This chain links TRBV9 with TRBJ2-2; D is ambiguous. CDR3 size: 14 residues. Germline V gene lookup returns CDR1 SGDLS and CDR2 YYNGEE. V was clipped by 2 bases and J by 3 bases, with 8 bases between them. The chain's CDR3 is CASSVYTYTGELFF. The CDR3 coding sequence is TGTGCCAGCAGCGTCTACACCTACACCGGGGAGCTGTTTTTT.

V is TRBV15 and J is TRBJ2-2; D unresolved. Trimming took off 1 base at V and 2 bases at J, with 5 bases between the two ends. Germline CDR1 reads LNHNV; CDR2 reads YYDKDF (reference sequence). The CDR3 loop spans 14 amino acids. In DNA form, the CDR3 reads TGTGCCACCAGCAGAGTGCCCAACACCGGGGAGCTGTTTTTT. This encodes CATSRVPNTGELFF.

The chain joins TRBV10-2 to TRBJ2-5; perhaps D is TRBD1 or TRBD2 (5 bases each). CDR1 and CDR2 from the germline V gene are WSHSY and SAAADI. V was trimmed by 7 bases and J by 5 bases, leaving 17 bases between them. This CDR3 is 14 amino acids long. The CDR3 DNA reads TGCGCCAGCACTGGGGACCCTCGGAGGGAGACCCAGTACTTC. Translation gives CASTGDPRRETQYF.

V is TRBV3-1 (or the pseudogene TRBV3-2) and J is TRBJ2-5; D uncertain. V shed 3 bases and J shed 5 bases, with 19 bases lying between them. Germline CDR1 LGHDT, CDR2 YNNKEL (reference sequence). The CDR3 length is 16 residues. The CDR3: CASSHPTGSLRETQYF. The CDR3 region has the DNA TGTGCCAGCAGCCATCCGACCGGGTCCTTGCGGGAGACCCAGTACTTC.

The chain has TRBV3-1 (or the pseudogene TRBV3-2) and TRBJ1-5; no clear D gene. V was clipped by 1 base and J by 5 bases, with 9 bases between them. Germline loops: CDR1 LGHDT, CDR2 YNNKEL (reference sequence). This CDR3 region has 14 residues. CDR3 loop: CASSQGLQYQPQHF. The CDR3 coding sequence is TGTGCCAGCAGCCAAGGGTTACAGTATCAGCCCCAGCATTTT.

The chain combines TRBV27 with TRBJ2-5; tentatively, D is TRBD1 (5 bases). Germline CDR1 MNHEY, CDR2 SMNVEV (reference sequence). There are 15 residues in the CDR3. The V end lost 0 bases, the J end lost 2 bases, and 10 bases lay between the germline ends. DNA for the CDR3: TGTGCCAGCAGTTTATCTTGGCAGGGACAAGAGACCCAGTACTTC. Amino acids: CASSLSWQGQETQYF.

The chain is built from TRBV27 and TRBJ1-5; D is unresolved. The length of the CDR3 is 15 residues. From germline, CDR1 is MNHEY and CDR2 SMNVEV (reference sequence). Between the trimmed V and J ends, which lost 3 bases and 7 bases, there was a span of 16 bases. The DNA for the CDR3 is TGTGCCAGCAGTTTCTTTGCGGGCGGACGACAGCCCCAGCATTTT. It yields the protein CASSFFAGGRQPQHF.

This chain joins TRBV19 and TRBJ2-7; D is perhaps TRBD2 (5 bases). Germline V gene data show CDR1 as LNHDA and CDR2 as SQIVND (reference sequence). Deletions cut 10 bases from V and 3 bases from J, with 19 bases between. The length of the CDR3 is 14 residues. The CDR3 DNA follows: TGTGCCAAGTTCGCCGGGAACCCTTACTACGAGCAGTACGTC. Amino acid sequence: CAKFAGNPYYEQYV.

The chain couples TRBV4-3 to TRBJ1-1; tentatively, D is TRBD1 (6 bases). Looked up from germline, CDR1 is LGHNA and CDR2 is YSLEER. The CDR3 covers 18 residues. V was pared by 3 bases and J by 0 bases, with 20 bases between. CDR3 region: CASSQTFLDSSMNTEAFF. Here the CDR3 DNA reads TGCGCCAGCAGCCAGACTTTCTTGGACAGCTCCATGAACACTGAAGCTTTCTTT.

This clone has a single count. V usage is TRBV20-1 and J usage is TRBJ2-3, with D unresolved. There are 14 residues in the CDR3. Germline V CDR1 and CDR2: DFQATT, SNEGSKA (reference sequence). Trimming pared 3 bases from V and 0 bases from J, leaving 10 bases between. The CDR3 loop reads CSASSGTSTDTQYF. CDR3 in DNA: TGCAGTGCTAGTTCAGGAACTAGCACAGATACGCAGTATTTT.

This chain joins TRBV18 and TRBJ1-5; D is uncertain. This CDR3 spans 13 amino acids. Germline V gene sequence: CDR1 KGHSH, CDR2 LQKENI. V was cut by 5 bases and J by 6 bases, with 11 bases left in between. This CDR3 reads CASSKAGRQPQHF. The CDR3 bases are TGTGCCAGCTCAAAGGCGGGTCGTCAGCCCCAGCATTTT. Based on the CDR3 plus reference TRBV18 and TRBJ1-5, the full variable domain is NAGVMQNPRHLVRRRGQEARLRCSPMKGHSHVYWYRQLPEEGLKFMVYLQKENIIDESGMPKERFSAEFPKEGPSILRIQQVVRGDSAAYFCASSKAGRQPQHFGDGTRLSIL.

The J gene is TRBJ2-4, the V gene TRBV4-1, with D possibly being TRBD1 (5 bases). The CDR3 length is 18 residues. V lost 0 bases and J lost 0, with 15 bases in between. Germline V gene lookup returns CDR1 MGHRA and CDR2 YSYEKL. This CDR3 reads CASSQESQVSLAKNIQYF. CDR3 coding DNA: TGCGCCAGCAGCCAAGAATCACAGGTTTCCCTAGCCAAAAACATTCAGTACTTC.